This entry lists 27 T cell receptor beta chains sequenced from one sample in a study of T-cell memory formation after mild COVID-19 (dated by TCRdb to the early 2020s). Preparation of the library involved 5' RACE. The sample was run on an Illumina NovaSeq 6000. The raw public reads went through TCRdb reprocessing: fastp at Q25, MiXCR clone calling, in-frame beta chains kept. Each entry merges the rows of one CDR3 protein and shows their most common DNA and genes. The sample includes about 410,000 distinct CDR3 sequences, with under 20% observed a single time. Roughly 21% of the sample comes from the top ten. The sample was PBMCs or a T cell subset sorted from them (not recorded which). Every receptor here comes from a young man who had mild COVID-19 (a few samples of this study predate the infection). The sample titles of this study are shuffled in the database, so cell type and time point are left out; the donor was told from shared clones.

This clonotype has a handful of counts. The rearrangement uses TRBV6-2 or TRBV6-3 and TRBJ2-5; the D is unclear. The V gene's germline CDR1 is MNHEY and CDR2 SVGEGT. Trimming cost V 2 bases and J 3 bases, with 4 bases left between them. The CDR3 totals 12 residues. CDR3 nucleotide sequence: TGTGCCAGCAGTTACGAAGAAGAGACCCAGTACTTC. Its protein product is CASSYEEETQYF.

The chain combines TRBV7-9 with TRBJ1-1; D is unresolved. V gave up 5 bases and J gave up 4 bases, with 8 bases separating them. The germline V gene has CDR1 SEHNR and CDR2 FQNEAQ (reference sequence). The CDR3 has 12 amino acids. The CDR3, as DNA: TGTGCCAGCAGCACACAGCTCACTGAAGCTTTCTTT. It specifies CASSTQLTEAFF.

This clonotype was seen only a few times. The chain uses TRBV19 and TRBJ2-7; 9 bases line up with TRBD2. In germline, CDR1 is LNHDA, CDR2 SQIVND (reference sequence). V lost 5 bases, J lost 3 bases, and 8 bases stayed unmatched. CDR3 length: 15 residues. The CDR3 region has the DNA TGTGCCAGTAGTTCGCCTCTAGCGGGGAACTACGAGCAGTACTTC. Translating it yields CASSSPLAGNYEQYF. Complete variable domain (other parts from reference TRBV19 and TRBJ2-7): DGGITQSPKYLFRKEGQNVTLSCEQNLNHDAMYWYRQDPGQGLRLIYYSQIVNDFQKGDIAEGYSVSREKKESFPLTVTSAQKNPTAFYLCASSSPLAGNYEQYFGPGTRLTVT.

J is TRBJ1-2 and V is TRBV12-3 or TRBV12-4, with D perhaps TRBD1 (5 bases). The CDR3 runs 12 residues. Trimming stripped 6 bases from V and 5 bases from J, with 10 bases between. The chain's CDR3 is CASSTGAYGYTF. The CDR3 coding sequence is TGTGCCAGCAGCACAGGAGCTTATGGCTACACCTTC.

This chain joins TRBV7-9 and TRBJ1-2; 9 nucleotides align to TRBD1. The CDR3 has 19 amino acids. The germline gives CDR1 SEHNR, CDR2 FQNEAQ (reference sequence). Trimming cost V 4 bases and J 2 bases; bases outside gene matches: 17. The CDR3 nucleotides read TGTGCCAGCAGCTCACAAGTGGAGCCTAGGGACAGGGCGAACTATGGCTACACCTTC. It yields the protein CASSSQVEPRDRANYGYTF.

This clonotype was counted between two and nine times. CDR3 residues: CASIPWGQGNTEAFF. The CDR3 bases are TGTGCCAGCATTCCGTGGGGCCAGGGGAACACTGAAGCTTTCTTT. The V call is TRBV6-5, the J call TRBJ1-1; possibly TRBD1 for D (5 bases). The CDR3 is 15 amino acids. V lost 7 bases to trimming and J lost 1 base, with 16 bases between them. CDR1 is MNHEY and CDR2 is SVGAGI in the germline V gene.

This clonotype was recorded once. A much larger clone differs from this one at a single base, so this may be a read error. This chain uses TRBV20-1 with TRBJ1-5, with TRBD1 matching 8 bases. Germline assignment: CDR1 DFQATT and CDR2 SNEGSKA (reference sequence). This CDR3 has 13 amino acids. The CDR3 reads CSAKDREYPPHHF. The CDR3 region has the DNA TGCAGTGCTAAGGACAGGGAATACCCGCCCCATCATTTT.

This clonotype appeared a few times. CDR3: CASSPVSETQYF. The CDR3 nucleotides read TGTGCCAGCTCACCTGTGAGCGAGACCCAGTACTTC. The gene calls are TRBV18 and TRBJ2-5; D unresolved. The V and J ends lost 3 bases and 5 bases respectively, with 7 bases between them. CDR3 size: 12 residues. Germline lookup yields CDR1 KGHSH and CDR2 LQKENI.

This clonotype was recorded a few times. The chain has TRBV4-1 and TRBJ2-2; maybe TRBD2 (5 bases). This CDR3 has 14 amino acids. The V end lost 4 bases, the J end lost 3 bases, and 9 bases lay between the germline ends. Germline CDR1 reads MGHRA; CDR2 reads YSYEKL. CDR3 nucleotide sequence: TGCGCCAGCAGCCCATTGGGAGACACCGGGGAGCTGTTTTTT. Translated, it gives CASSPLGDTGELFF.

This clonotype was seen more than once but under ten times. The chain carries TRBV4-2 and TRBJ1-5; D not certain. V shed 4 bases and J shed 0 bases, with 7 bases lying between them. From germline, CDR1 is LGHNA and CDR2 YNFKEQ. The CDR3 has 14 residues. DNA of the CDR3: TGTGCCAGCAGCCCGGACGTTAGCAATCAGCCCCAGCATTTT. Translated: CASSPDVSNQPQHF.

There are a few counts of this clonotype. The chain couples TRBV6-2 or TRBV6-3 to TRBJ2-5, with 8 bases lining up with TRBD2. The CDR3 is 14 residues long. The trim removed 10 bases at V and 3 bases at J, leaving 10 bases unmatched. CDR1 and CDR2 from the germline V gene are MNHEY and SVGEGT. CDR3 residues: CATRSGGEEETQYF. The CDR3 DNA reads as TGTGCCACTCGCTCGGGGGGGGAGGAAGAGACCCAGTACTTC.

The chain recombines TRBV4-3 with TRBJ1-1, with D possibly being TRBD1 (5 bases). V lost 0 bases, J lost 4 bases, and 12 bases lay in between. CDR1 and CDR2 from the germline V gene are LGHNA and YSLEER. CDR3 length equals 15 residues. In nucleotides, the CDR3 is TGCGCCAGCAGCCAAGATCCCGGGGGAGGCACTGAAGCTTTCTTT. Translated: CASSQDPGGGTEAFF.

The sample holds a few counts of this clonotype. V gene TRBV6-5 combines with J gene TRBJ1-6, with 7 bases identical to TRBD1. CDR1 is MNHEY, CDR2 SVGAGI, per germline. CDR3 size: 15 residues. V lost 5 bases and J lost 5; bases outside the gene matches: 6. The CDR3 loop is CASSPKTGHNSPLHF. CDR3 bases: TGTGCCAGCAGTCCCAAGACAGGGCATAATTCACCCCTCCACTTT.

The V call is TRBV7-9, the J call TRBJ2-1; tentatively, D is TRBD1 (6 bases). Germline-derived CDR1 and CDR2 are SEHNR and FQNEAQ (reference sequence). V was cut by 5 bases and J by 6 bases, with 23 bases left in between. This CDR3 contains 17 residues. The CDR3 DNA is TGTGCCAGCAGCGCGGGCGGGTTGGGGGCCCTTCGCAATGAGCAGTTCTTC. Amino acids: CASSAGGLGALRNEQFF.

This clonotype turned up a few times. The chain carries TRBV2 and TRBJ1-1, with unresolved D. This CDR3 spans 16 amino acids. V lost 0 bases and J 2 bases, leaving 13 bases between the germline ends. Germline CDR1 and CDR2: SNHLY and FYNNEI. CDR3 nucleotide sequence: TGTGCCAGCAGTGAAGCGCTTACGGGGTTAAACACTGAAGCTTTCTTT. Amino acids: CASSEALTGLNTEAFF. Filled out from reference TRBV2 and TRBJ1-1, the complete variable domain reads EPEVTQTPSHQVTQMGQEVILRCVPISNHLYFYWYRQILGQKVEFLVSFYNNEISEKSEIFDDQFSVERPDGSNFTLKIRSTKLEDSAMYFCASSEALTGLNTEAFFGQGTRLTVV.

This clonotype has only a few counts. The chain recombines TRBV5-4 with TRBJ2-1; the D gene is possibly TRBD1 (6 bases). The germline CDR1 and CDR2 sequences are SGHNT and YYREEE (reference sequence). The CDR3 totals 15 residues. With 0 bases removed from V and 5 bases from J, the gap between germline ends came to 12 bases. DNA of the CDR3: TGTGCCAGCAGCTTGGGGGGGCGGAATAACAATGAGCAGTTCTTC. Its translation: CASSLGGRNNNEQFF.

The V gene is TRBV2, the J gene TRBJ2-2, with unresolved D. CDR3 length equals 14 residues. CDR1 and CDR2 (germline): SNHLY, FYNNEI. The germline V and J ends were trimmed by 7 bases and 2 bases, with 11 bases remaining between them. For the CDR3, the DNA is TGTGCCAGCACCGAACTCCGAAACACCGGGGAGCTGTTTTTT. Its protein is CASTELRNTGELFF.

This clonotype occurred a few times. V gene TRBV10-2 combines with J gene TRBJ2-7; D tentatively fits TRBD1 or TRBD2 (5 bases each). Per germline, CDR1 WSHSY and CDR2 SAAADI. The V and J ends lost 2 bases and 3 bases respectively, with 8 bases between them. The CDR3 totals 13 residues. The CDR3 coding sequence is TGCGCCAGCAGTGAGGGGGGTTACTACGAGCAGTACTTC. Its translation is CASSEGGYYEQYF.

This clonotype has at least ten counts. The rearrangement uses TRBV20-1 and TRBJ1-5; TRBD1 matches at 7 bases. Germline lookup yields CDR1 DFQATT and CDR2 SNEGSKA (reference sequence). This CDR3 is 13 amino acids long. V was clipped by 3 bases and J by 5 bases; unmatched bases: 4. CDR3 DNA: TGCAGTGCTAGCGACAGGGAGGATCAGCCCCAGCATTTT. This codes for CSASDREDQPQHF.

The chain has TRBV5-1 and TRBJ2-7, with D hard to call. The CDR3 consists of 15 residues. V was clipped by 0 bases and J by 5 bases, with 15 bases between them. The germline CDR1 and CDR2 sequences are SGHRS and YFSETQ. The CDR3 coding sequence is TGCGCCAGCAGCTTGGAGCCCCCGGCGGTCGACGAGCAGTACTTC. Encoded protein: CASSLEPPAVDEQYF.

The chain links TRBV20-1 to TRBJ1-2; 10 bases match TRBD1. Germline trimming cut 6 bases from V and 5 bases from J; bases unmatched to any gene: 9. CDR3 size: 14 residues. Germline V CDR1 and CDR2: DFQATT, SNEGSKA (reference sequence). The CDR3 DNA is TGCAGTGCAAAGACAGGGGGCGCTTTTTATGGCTACACCTTC. Translating it yields CSAKTGGAFYGYTF.

The chain is built from TRBV7-9 and TRBJ2-5; D may be TRBD1 (6 bases). V lost 5 bases and J lost 5, with 21 bases in between. This CDR3 spans 16 amino acids. Germline assignment: CDR1 SEHNR and CDR2 FQNEAQ (reference sequence). CDR3 sequence (DNA): TGTGCCAGCAGCCCCCTCCCGGTGCAGGGGTTGGAGACCCAGTACTTC. Its translation: CASSPLPVQGLETQYF.

This rearrangement joins TRBV6-6 to TRBJ2-2, with D perhaps TRBD1 or TRBD2 (5 bases each). The ends were cut back, 5 bases at V and 0 bases at J, with 16 bases in the middle. The length of the CDR3 is 17 residues. Germline V gives CDR1 MNHNY, CDR2 SVGAGI (reference sequence). The CDR3 is CASSHLLGTPNTGELFF. The DNA for the CDR3 is TGTGCCAGCAGTCACCTATTGGGGACGCCGAACACCGGGGAGCTGTTTTTT.

This clonotype was observed a handful of times. This chain connects TRBV20-1 to TRBJ1-1; D not certain. Germline V gene sequence: CDR1 DFQATT, CDR2 SNEGSKA (reference sequence). The CDR3 is 11 amino acids. The V and J ends lost 2 bases and 1 base respectively, with 2 bases between them. The CDR3 sequence is CSARWNTEAFF. Here the CDR3 DNA reads TGCAGTGCTAGATGGAACACTGAAGCTTTCTTT.

The V gene is TRBV2, the J gene TRBJ1-1; D perhaps matches TRBD1 (6 bases). CDR1 is SNHLY, CDR2 FYNNEI, per germline. Trimming left V 10 bases short and J 1 base short, with 13 bases between. This CDR3 has 13 residues. This CDR3 is CATNRVPNTEAFF. CDR3 nucleotide sequence: TGTGCCACTAACAGGGTCCCGAACACTGAAGCTTTCTTT.

V is TRBV7-6 and J is TRBJ1-5, with D perhaps TRBD1 (6 bases). Trimming pared 3 bases from V and 1 base from J, leaving 10 bases between. The CDR3 covers 15 residues. Germline V gene lookup returns CDR1 SGHVS and CDR2 FNYEAQ. The CDR3 DNA reads TGTGCCAGCAGCTTCAGGGGAGGCAGCAATCAGCCCCAGCATTTT. Amino acid sequence: CASSFRGGSNQPQHF.

The chain employs TRBV10-3 and TRBJ2-7; D is possibly TRBD1 (6 bases). The CDR3 has 12 amino acids. V lost 5 bases and J 5 bases, leaving 10 bases between the germline ends. Germline V CDR1 and CDR2: ENHRY, SYGVKD. CDR3 DNA: TGTGCCATCAGTCCCAGGGGAAACGAGCAGTACGTC. Its protein is CAISPRGNEQYV.